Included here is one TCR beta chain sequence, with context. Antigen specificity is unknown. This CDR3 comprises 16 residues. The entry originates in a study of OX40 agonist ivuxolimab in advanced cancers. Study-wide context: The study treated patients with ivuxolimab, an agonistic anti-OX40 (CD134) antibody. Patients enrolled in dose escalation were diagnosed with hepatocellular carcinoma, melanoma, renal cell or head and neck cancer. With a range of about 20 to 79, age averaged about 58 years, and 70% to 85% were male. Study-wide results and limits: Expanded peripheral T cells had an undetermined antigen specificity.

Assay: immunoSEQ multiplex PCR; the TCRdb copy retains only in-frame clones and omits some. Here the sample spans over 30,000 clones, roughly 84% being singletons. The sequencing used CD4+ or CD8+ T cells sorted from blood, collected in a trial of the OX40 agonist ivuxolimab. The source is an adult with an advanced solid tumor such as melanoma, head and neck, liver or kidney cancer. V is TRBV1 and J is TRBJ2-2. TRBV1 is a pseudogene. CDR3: CTSSQDTVHRTGELFF. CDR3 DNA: TGCACCAGCAGCCAAGATACCGTCCATCGCACCGGGGAGCTGTTTTTT.